The clone carrying this T cell receptor beta chain was observed at least ten times. This specimen comes from a study of Graves' ophthalmopathy and Graves' hyperthyroidism. This CDR3 has 15 amino acids. Germline V gene lookup returns CDR1 DFQATT and CDR2 SNEGSKA (reference sequence). Trimming left V 1 base short and J 0 bases short, with 13 bases between. TCR beta CDR3 regions were amplified from RNA transcripts. The authors performed first-round RT-PCR with HTBI primers and then a second-round multiplex PCR. One entry per CDR3 protein, called by TCRdb with MiXCR from the multiplex PCR reads. Here the sample spans under 400,000 distinct CDR3 sequences, about a sixth being singletons.

Specimen: peripheral blood. The J gene is TRBJ2-7, the V gene TRBV20-1; D may be TRBD2 (6 bases). The source is an adult man with Graves' ophthalmopathy. The CDR3, as DNA: TGCAGTGCTAGAGGGGGGGAGGCGAGCTCCTACGAGCAGTACTTC. Translation: CSARGGEASSYEQYF.